This passage covers 11 T cell receptor beta chains from one sample sequenced in a study of beta chain features in type 1 diabetes. Reverse transcribing all isolated RNA meant expressed TCRB transcripts were sequenced. Assay: immunoSEQ multiplex PCR; the TCRdb copy retains only in-frame clones and omits some. The table has hundreds of thousands of clones, 10% to 15% seen once; the top ten hold 0.017%. What was sequenced was naive CD4+ T cells from blood. The receptors come from a man aged 18-30 years in good health.

This clone was seen only a few times. This chain connects TRBV7-9 to TRBJ2-7, with D hard to call. Germline-derived CDR1 and CDR2 are SEHNR and FQNEAQ (reference sequence). V was clipped by 4 bases and J by 0 bases, with 7 bases between them. The CDR3 runs 13 residues. CDR3 sequence (DNA): TGTGCCAGCAGCTCCCAGATCTCCTACGAGCAGTACTTC. Translation: CASSSQISYEQYF.

This clone was counted a few times. The chain has TRBV28 and TRBJ2-6; unclear D gene. Trimming shortened V by 7 bases and J by 4 bases, and 11 bases separated the two germline ends. Germline lookup yields CDR1 MDHEN and CDR2 SYDVKM. The CDR3 has 14 residues. The CDR3 sequence is CASMRPFGANVLTF. In nucleotides, the CDR3 is TGTGCCAGCATGCGGCCCTTCGGGGCCAACGTCCTGACTTTC.

In this sample, this clone turned up a few times. The V and J genes are TRBV7-8 and TRBJ2-1, with a tentative D call TRBD1 (6 bases). The CDR3 is made up of 12 amino acids. V was clipped by 4 bases and J by 7 bases, with 8 bases between them. From germline, CDR1 is SGHVS and CDR2 FQNEAQ. CDR3: CASSSRGNEQFF. Written as DNA, the CDR3 is TGTGCCAGCAGCTCCAGGGGTAATGAGCAGTTCTTC.

The rearrangement links TRBV7-8 to TRBJ2-7; a weak D match, TRBD2 (6 bases). The V gene lost 4 bases and the J gene lost 1 base, with 11 bases spanning the gap. The CDR3 runs to 14 residues. The germline gives CDR1 SGHVS, CDR2 FQNEAQ. CDR3 DNA sequence: TGTGCCAGCAGCTATACTGGGGGGTCCTACGAGCAGTACTTC. Translation: CASSYTGGSYEQYF.

This clone came up a few times. The rearrangement links TRBV5-4 to TRBJ2-3; 8 bases align to TRBD1. The germline CDR1 and CDR2 sequences are SGHNT and YYREEE (reference sequence). The CDR3 is 16 residues long. J was trimmed by 4 bases and V by 3 bases; bases with no gene match: 10. The CDR3 reads CASSSPRDRSPDTQYF. Written as DNA, the CDR3 is TGTGCCAGCAGCTCCCCGCGGGACAGGAGCCCAGATACGCAGTATTTT.

The V gene is TRBV5-1, the J gene TRBJ2-1; 8 bases are a match to TRBD1. From germline, CDR1 is SGHRS and CDR2 YFSETQ. This CDR3 spans 16 amino acids. Losses at the gene ends were 1 base for V and 8 bases for J; bases not matched to a gene: 11. The CDR3 bases are TGCGCCAGCAGCTTGACCTGGACAGGGTTCGTCGATGAGCAGTTCTTC. Translated, it gives CASSLTWTGFVDEQFF. The full variable domain, with the rest looked up from reference TRBV5-1 and TRBJ2-1, is KAGVTQTPRYLIKTRGQQVTLSCSPISGHRSVSWYQQTPGQGLQFLFEYFSETQRNKGNFPGRFSGRQFSNSRSEMNVSTLELGDSALYLCASSLTWTGFVDEQFFGPGTRLTVL.

Ten or more counts support this clone. The chain couples TRBV29-1 to TRBJ2-1; 8 nucleotides align to TRBD1. The CDR3 length is 13 residues. Germline CDR1 SQVTM, CDR2 ANQGSEA. V was clipped by 4 bases and J by 6 bases; unmatched bases: 5. CDR3 bases: TGCAGCGTTGTCTTAACAGGGGGCAATGAGCAGTTCTTC. Protein sequence: CSVVLTGGNEQFF.

There are a few counts of this clone. Here the CDR3 DNA reads TGCGCCAGCAGCTCAGGACCGCCCGGGACTGGAGGGTCCACAGATACGCAGTATTTT. This encodes CASSSGPPGTGGSTDTQYF. The rearrangement links TRBV5-1 to TRBJ2-3, with D possibly being TRBD2 (6 bases). Germline V gene sequence: CDR1 SGHRS, CDR2 YFSETQ. CDR3 length equals 19 residues. Trimming cost V 3 bases and J 2 bases, with 25 bases left between them.

This clone was observed a handful of times. V and J are TRBV28 and TRBJ2-3, with 7 bases identical to TRBD2. With V trimmed by 3 bases and J by 0 bases, 6 bases remained unmatched. The CDR3 sequence is 16 residues long. Per germline, CDR1 MDHEN and CDR2 SYDVKM. The CDR3 DNA reads as TGTGCCAGCAGTTTCCTCAGCGGGACTAGCACAGATACGCAGTATTTT. Translation gives CASSFLSGTSTDTQYF.

The chain is built from TRBV12-5 and TRBJ1-1, with 8 bases fitting TRBD1. The CDR3 consists of 17 residues. V lost 0 bases and J lost 7; bases outside the gene matches: 13. The germline V gene has CDR1 LGHNT and CDR2 FRNRAP. The CDR3 region is CASGLVLDGQGAFEAFF. CDR3 nucleotides: TGTGCTAGTGGTTTGGTACTCGACGGGCAGGGGGCTTTTGAAGCTTTCTTT.

The V call is TRBV29-1, the J call TRBJ2-1, with a tentative D call TRBD1 (5 bases). Germline lookup yields CDR1 SQVTM and CDR2 ANQGSEA. V was shortened by 7 bases and J by 2 bases, with 9 bases between the two germline ends. This CDR3 comprises 12 residues. The CDR3 sequence: CSASDTYNEQFF. The CDR3 region has the DNA TGCAGCGCCTCGGACACCTACAATGAGCAGTTCTTC.